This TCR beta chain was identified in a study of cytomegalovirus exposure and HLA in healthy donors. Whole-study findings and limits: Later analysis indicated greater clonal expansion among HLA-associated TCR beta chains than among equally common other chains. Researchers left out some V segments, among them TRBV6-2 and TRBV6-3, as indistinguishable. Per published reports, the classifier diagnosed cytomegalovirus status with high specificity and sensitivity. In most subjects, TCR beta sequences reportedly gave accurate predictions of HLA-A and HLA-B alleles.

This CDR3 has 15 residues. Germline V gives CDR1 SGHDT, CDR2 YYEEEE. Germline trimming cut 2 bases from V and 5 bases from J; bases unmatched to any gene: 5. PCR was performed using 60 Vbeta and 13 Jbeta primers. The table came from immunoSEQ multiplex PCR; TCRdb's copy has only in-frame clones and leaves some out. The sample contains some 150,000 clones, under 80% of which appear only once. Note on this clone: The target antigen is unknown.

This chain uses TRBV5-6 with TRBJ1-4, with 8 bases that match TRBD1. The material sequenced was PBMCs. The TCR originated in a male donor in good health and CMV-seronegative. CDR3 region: CASSLGTGWNEKLFF. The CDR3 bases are TGTGCCAGCAGCTTAGGGACAGGATGGAATGAAAAACTGTTTTTT.